This T cell receptor (beta chain) was recorded in a study of blood T cell repertoires in COVID-19. V was clipped by 6 bases and J by 10 bases; unmatched bases: 2. CDR1 and CDR2 (germline): MNHNY, SVGAGI (reference sequence). The CDR3 consists of 13 residues. TCRdb's copy holds only in-frame clones and misses some; the assay was immunoSEQ multiplex PCR. The sample carries about 480,000 clones, approximately 88% recorded once. The chain joins TRBV6-6 to TRBJ2-1, with 14 bases fitting TRBD2. The TCR sequence derives from a woman aged 45 to 65 with COVID-19, enrolled during active disease. The material sequenced was peripheral blood. The DNA of the CDR3 is TGTGCCAGCAGGACTAGCGGGGGGGCAGAGCAGTTCTTC. Protein sequence: CASRTSGGAEQFF.